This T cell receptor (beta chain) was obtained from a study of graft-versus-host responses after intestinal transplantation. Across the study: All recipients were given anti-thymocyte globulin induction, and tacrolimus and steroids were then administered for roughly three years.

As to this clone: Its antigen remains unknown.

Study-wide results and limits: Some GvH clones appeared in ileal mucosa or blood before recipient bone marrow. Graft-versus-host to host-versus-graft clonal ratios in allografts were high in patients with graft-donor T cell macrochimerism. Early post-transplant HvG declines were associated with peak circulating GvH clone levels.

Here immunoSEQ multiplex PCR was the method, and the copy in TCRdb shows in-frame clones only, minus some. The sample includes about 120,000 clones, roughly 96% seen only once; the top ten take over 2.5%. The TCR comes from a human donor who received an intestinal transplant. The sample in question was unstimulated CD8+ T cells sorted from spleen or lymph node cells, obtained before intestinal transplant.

Written as DNA, the CDR3 is TGTGCCAGCAGCGTAGAAGTCCACTCTGGGGCCAACGTCCTGACTTTC. Translation gives CASSVEVHSGANVLTF. V and J are TRBV9 and TRBJ2-6; the D is unclear. The CDR3 has 16 residues. The V end lost 0 bases, the J end lost 0 bases, and 7 bases lay between the germline ends. The germline V gene has CDR1 SGDLS and CDR2 YYNGEE.